These T cell receptor beta chains were read from a single sample in a study of T cell responses to AZD1222 COVID-19 vaccine. The assay was immunoSEQ multiplex PCR, and TCRdb's table has in-frame clones only and misses some. The table records about 180,000 clones, 88% of them present only once. This material consisted of peripheral blood, taken on day 0 of AZD1222 vaccination. The receptors come from an adult in good health. Both conserved end residues are part of each CDR3. The D gene is left open where the match is weak. Some rows have no size entry. The others give once, few or many, or a class for an expanded clone.

d_call clone_size j_call cdr3_length v_call cdr3_nt cdr3_aa
TRBD1 . TRBJ1-2 14 TRBV10-3 TGTGCCATCAGTGTAGAAGGGGGCGGGTATGGCTACACCTTC CAISVEGGGYGYTF
. . TRBJ1-2 16 TRBV3-1/TRBV3-2 TGTGCCAGCAGCCAAAGTCCGGGGGGGACGGCCTATGGCTACACCTTC CASSQSPGGTAYGYTF
. . TRBJ2-6 17 TRBV9 TGTGCCAGCAGCGTAGATCCGGAGGGTGGCGGGGCCAACGTCCTGACTTTC CASSVDPEGGGANVLTF
. . TRBJ2-1 15 TRBV9 TGTGCCAGCAGCCCATGGACTAGTCAGGGGAATGAGCAGTTCTTC CASSPWTSQGNEQFF
TRBD1 . TRBJ1-1 13 TRBV19 TGTGCCAAGACAGGGACAGCGAACACTGAAGCTTTCTTT CAKTGTANTEAFF
. . TRBJ1-5 14 TRBV6-6 TGTGCCAGCAGACGAGACGGCGGCAATCAGCCCCAGCATTTT CASRRDGGNQPQHF
. . TRBJ2-7 12 TRBV19 TGTGCCAGTAGTTATCAGGGCTACGAGCAGTACTTC CASSYQGYEQYF
. . TRBJ1-1 15 TRBV6-4 TGTGCCAGCAGTACGGGGCCGGGGCTCGGCACTGAAGCTTTCTTT CASSTGPGLGTEAFF
. . TRBJ1-1 15 TRBV19 TGTGCCAGTAAAAGGTGGGGCAACCAGAACACTGAAGCTTTCTTT CASKRWGNQNTEAFF
. . TRBJ2-3 14 TRBV18 TGTGCCAGCTCACCTCCAGACAGCACAGATACGCAGTATTTT CASSPPDSTDTQYF
TRBD2 . TRBJ2-7 14 TRBV6-5 TGTGCCAGCAGTTACGGCGGGAGTGCCTACGAGCAGTACTTC CASSYGGSAYEQYF
TRBD2 . TRBJ2-2 15 TRBV7-2 TGTGCCAGCAGCTTCACTAGCGGGGGTGTCGGGGAGCTGTTTTTT CASSFTSGGVGELFF
. . TRBJ2-1 17 TRBV4-3 TGCGCCAGCAGCCAAGATAGGTCCTGGTCCTCCTACAATGAGCAGTTCTTC CASSQDRSWSSYNEQFF
. . TRBJ1-4 14 TRBV27 TGTGCCAGCAGTTTATCGTTCAGGGGTGAAAAACTGTTTTTT CASSLSFRGEKLFF
TRBD2 . TRBJ2-7 14 TRBV11-2 TGTGCCAGCAGTCCGAAACTAGCGGGAGTCGAGCAGTACTTC CASSPKLAGVEQYF
. . TRBJ1-6 13 TRBV3-1/TRBV3-2 TGTGCCAGCAGCCAAGAGACTATTTCACCCCTCCACTTT CASSQETISPLHF
. . TRBJ2-1 15 TRBV27 TGTGCCAGCAGTTTCCAACAGGGACTAAGGAATGAGCAGTTCTTC CASSFQQGLRNEQFF
. . TRBJ1-1 13 TRBV10-3 TGTGCGATCGGGGGAGGTCAAGGCACTGAAGCTTTCTTT CAIGGGQGTEAFF
. . TRBJ2-3 16 TRBV27 TGTGCCAGCAGTTTATTAGGAATAGGACTGTCAGATACGCAGTATTTT CASSLLGIGLSDTQYF
. few TRBJ2-5 12 TRBV28 TGTGCCTCACGTGAATATCAAGAGACCCAGTACTTC CASREYQETQYF
TRBD1 . TRBJ1-6 19 TRBV6-6 TGTGCCAGCAGTCTTCCCCGGACAGGGGCTCGCTCCTATAATTCACCCCTCCACTTT CASSLPRTGARSYNSPLHF
. . TRBJ2-5 14 TRBV9 TGTGCCAGCAGCGTAACCGGGGGCCAAGAGACCCAGTACTTC CASSVTGGQETQYF
. . TRBJ1-6 17 TRBV11-2 TGTGCCAGCAGCTTACACGGAGTTAATTCCTATAATTCACCCCTCCACTTT CASSLHGVNSYNSPLHF
TRBD1 . TRBJ1-6 15 TRBV14 TGTGCCAGCAGGTCAAACAGGGGAAGCAATTCACCCCTCCACTTT CASRSNRGSNSPLHF
TRBD2 . TRBJ2-3 16 TRBV5-1 TGCGCCAGCAGCAACGGGGAGGGTGCTAGCACAGATACGCAGTATTTT CASSNGEGASTDTQYF
TRBD1 . TRBJ2-7 15 TRBV5-1 TGCGCCAGCAGCTTGGGAGGACAGGGGGGCAACGAGCAGTACTTC CASSLGGQGGNEQYF
TRBD1 . TRBJ1-1 17 TRBV19 TGTGCCAGTAGTCCCGCAGGGACAGGGTTAAAGAACACTGAAGCTTTCTTT CASSPAGTGLKNTEAFF
. . TRBJ1-2 11 TRBV19 TGTGCCAGTAGTGCCGGATATGGCTACACCTTC CASSAGYGYTF
TRBD2 . TRBJ2-3 15 TRBV7-3 TGTGCCAGCAGCACGAGCGGGACTAGCACAGATACGCAGTATTTT CASSTSGTSTDTQYF
. . TRBJ1-2 14 TRBV6-5 TGTGCCAGCAGTTACGGACCACAGGACTATGGCTACACCTTC CASSYGPQDYGYTF
TRBD1 . TRBJ2-5 13 TRBV24-1 TGTGCCACCAGTCCGGGACAGCAAGAGACCCAGTACTTC CATSPGQQETQYF
. once TRBJ2-3 15 TRBV9 TGTGCCAGCAGCGACGGGATTCTTTCCGCAGATACGCAGTATTTT CASSDGILSADTQYF
. . TRBJ2-3 17 TRBV4-3 TGCGCCAGCAGCCAAGATCAGGGGGGGCTAAACACAGATACGCAGTATTTT CASSQDQGGLNTDTQYF
. . TRBJ2-7 16 TRBV6-1 TGTGCCAGCAGTGAAAGGCTTTCAAACACCGCCTACGAGCAGTACTTC CASSERLSNTAYEQYF
. . TRBJ2-7 12 TRBV29-1 TGCAGCGTTGAAGTTAGAGCCTACGAGCAGTACTTC CSVEVRAYEQYF